The next 19 T cell receptor beta chains were all read from a single sample in a study of metastatic and nonmetastatic thyroid tumors. Patients were all untreated before their thyroid surgery. With MiXCR, TCRdb called clones anew from the PCR reads. The sample yields about 12,000 clones, 20% to 25% seen once. Sequenced material: adjacent normal tissue. These receptor sequences come from a female donor with papillary thyroid cancer or a benign thyroid nodule (not recorded which). Some clones in this sample may be carry-over from other donors' samples.

Judged by abundance, this clone is medium-sized (0.01 to 0.1%). This sequence joins TRBV6-1 and TRBJ1-2; TRBD1 aligns across 8 bases. Unmatched junction bases numbered 8, after V lost 7 bases and J lost 4 bases. Germline CDR1 MNHNS, CDR2 SASEGT. The CDR3 consists of 14 residues. The DNA of the CDR3 is TGTGCCAGCAAGGCGTTGGGACAGGCCTATGGCTACACCTTC. Amino acid sequence: CASKALGQAYGYTF.

In the case of this clone: One junction end disagrees with the germline gene, perhaps due to a read error. V gene TRBV20-1 combines with J gene TRBJ1-2; TRBD1 is a possible D gene (6 bases). The CDR3 has 16 amino acids. CDR1 and CDR2 from the germline V gene are DFQATT and SNEGSKA (reference sequence). The DNA of the CDR3 is TGCAGTGCTAGAGATTACGACAGGACGCTTAACTGTGGCTACACCTTC. Residues: CSARDYDRTLNCGYTF.

The J gene is TRBJ1-1, the V gene TRBV19; the D gene is possibly TRBD1 (6 bases). V lost 2 bases, J lost 2 bases, and 9 bases lay in between. Per the germline V gene, CDR1 is LNHDA and CDR2 is SQIVND (reference sequence). This CDR3 region has 14 residues. The CDR3 loop is CASSITRGNTEAFF. The CDR3 nucleotides are TGTGCCAGTAGTATAACCAGGGGAAACACTGAAGCTTTCTTT.

V is TRBV6-1 and J is TRBJ1-6; 10 positions agree with TRBD1. There are 15 residues in the CDR3. Germline assignment: CDR1 MNHNS and CDR2 SASEGT. Unmatched junction bases numbered 10, after V lost 6 bases and J lost 11 bases. The CDR3 protein is CASRSGTGARAPLHF. Written as DNA, the CDR3 is TGTGCCAGCAGATCTGGGACAGGGGCCAGGGCACCCCTCCACTTT.

This clone was counted a few times. A junction end diverges from the germline sequence, so it may reflect a read error. The chain recombines TRBV24-1 with TRBJ2-2; D assignment may be TRBD1 or TRBD2 (6 bases each). Germline assignment: CDR1 KGHDR and CDR2 SFDVKD. This CDR3 is built from 15 residues. The CDR3 spells CATSGRGGNTVELLF. The CDR3 bases are TGTGCCACCAGTGGGCGAGGGGGGAACACCGTGGAGCTGCTTTTT.

This clone came up many times. This sequence joins TRBV5-1 and TRBJ2-5; D is unresolved. Trimming took 3 bases from V and 6 from J, leaving 6 bases between them. Germline V CDR1 and CDR2: SGHRS, YFSETQ. The length of the CDR3 is 11 residues. DNA for the CDR3: TGCGCCAGCAGCTCCGAGCAGACCCAGTACTTC. Translating gives CASSSEQTQYF.

This rearrangement joins TRBV6-2 or TRBV6-3 to TRBJ2-7; D gene uncertain. The CDR3 runs 15 residues. Germline loops: CDR1 MNHEY, CDR2 SVGEGT. V was cut by 2 bases and J by 3 bases, with 14 bases left in between. CDR3 sequence: CASSYPIWKRYEQYF. The CDR3 nucleotides are TGTGCCAGCAGTTACCCAATTTGGAAGCGCTACGAGCAGTACTTC.

The chain employs TRBV10-3 and TRBJ1-1; D remains unclear. V was cut by 3 bases and J by 1 base, with 9 bases left in between. The CDR3 has 14 amino acids. The germline V gene has CDR1 ENHRY and CDR2 SYGVKD. DNA for the CDR3: TGTGCCATCAGTGACGGGGAGGCGAACACTGAAGCTTTCTTT. Translating gives CAISDGEANTEAFF.

This clone was counted many times. DNA for the CDR3: TGTGCCAGTAGTATAATCACAGGTGACAATGAGCAGTTCTTC. Amino acids: CASSIITGDNEQFF. This sequence joins TRBV19 and TRBJ2-1; a possible D gene is TRBD1 (5 bases). Germline V gene data show CDR1 as LNHDA and CDR2 as SQIVND (reference sequence). This CDR3 has 14 residues. Trimming cost V 2 bases and J 5 bases, with 10 bases left between them. The whole variable domain, remainder taken from reference TRBV19 and TRBJ2-1, is DGGITQSPKYLFRKEGQNVTLSCEQNLNHDAMYWYRQDPGQGLRLIYYSQIVNDFQKGDIAEGYSVSREKKESFPLTVTSAQKNPTAFYLCASSIITGDNEQFFGPGTRLTVL.

This clone was counted many times. The rearrangement uses TRBV7-9 and TRBJ2-3; D remains ambiguous. In germline, CDR1 is SEHNR, CDR2 FQNEAQ (reference sequence). Trimming took 3 bases from V and 1 from J, leaving 5 bases between them. The CDR3 has 13 amino acids. The CDR3 region is CASSLLRTDTQYF. CDR3 in DNA: TGTGCCAGCAGCTTGTTGCGCACAGATACGCAGTATTTT.

This clone showed up many times. A much larger clone differs by one base, so this may be a read error. The gene calls are TRBV20-1 and TRBJ2-1, with 14 nucleotides matching TRBD2. Looked up from germline, CDR1 is DFQATT and CDR2 is SNEGSKA (reference sequence). J was trimmed by 8 bases and V by 1 base; bases with no gene match: 1. CDR3 length: 14 residues. Here the CDR3 DNA reads TGCAGTGCTAGAGGGACTAGCGGGGGGCATGAGCAGTTCTTC. Residues: CSARGTSGGHEQFF.

The chain employs TRBV7-2 and TRBJ2-1; D not certain. CDR1 and CDR2 from the germline V gene are SGHTA and FQGNSA. V lost 0 bases to trimming and J lost 10 bases, with 10 bases between them. The CDR3 extends over 13 amino acids. The CDR3 nucleotides are TGTGCCAGCAGCTTAGCCCAGCCGTGGGAGCAGTTCTTC. This encodes CASSLAQPWEQFF.

This clone was detected many times. The rearrangement uses TRBV7-6 and TRBJ1-6, with D unresolved. Trimming shortened V by 8 bases and J by 9 bases, and 8 bases separated the two germline ends. This CDR3 spans 11 amino acids. Germline V lookup: CDR1 SGHVS, CDR2 FNYEAQ. CDR3 bases: TGTGCCAGCTCTTTGCGTTCACCCCTCCACTTT. Protein: CASSLRSPLHF.

The chain couples TRBV6-2 or TRBV6-3 to TRBJ1-1; 9 positions agree with TRBD1. The CDR3 has 20 residues. With V trimmed by 7 bases and J by 4 bases, 25 bases remained unmatched. The germline V gene has CDR1 MNHEY and CDR2 SVGEGT. CDR3 bases: TGTGCCAGCATGTTACGCCTTTGGACGGGACAGGGACCCGGTGGCACTGAAGCTTTCTTT. Translating gives CASMLRLWTGQGPGGTEAFF.

This clone is labeled as medium-sized. The rearrangement uses TRBV6-1 and TRBJ1-1; 8 positions match TRBD1. Trimming removed 6 bases from V and 1 base from J; junction bases left unmatched: 10. Germline-derived CDR1 and CDR2 are MNHNS and SASEGT. The CDR3 extends over 16 amino acids. CDR3 residues: CASSHHGQGGNTEAFF. The DNA of the CDR3 is TGTGCCAGCAGCCACCACGGACAGGGAGGGAACACTGAAGCTTTCTTT.

The chain employs TRBV6-6 and TRBJ2-7; unclear D gene. Germline assignment: CDR1 MNHNY and CDR2 SVGAGI (reference sequence). The CDR3 length is 13 residues. CDR3 sequence: CGSSYDSSGEQYV. The CDR3, as DNA: TGTGGCAGCAGTTACGATAGCTCGGGTGAGCAGTACGTC.

The DNA for the CDR3 is TGTGCCAGCAGGATCCATCAGGGGATAGAGTATGGCACTGAAGCTTTCTTT. This translates into CASRIHQGIEYGTEAFF. This chain links TRBV6-2 or TRBV6-3 with TRBJ1-1, with a weak D call TRBD1 (6 bases). Germline V gives CDR1 MNHEY, CDR2 SVGEGT. V was shortened by 6 bases and J by 4 bases, with 24 bases between the two germline ends. The CDR3 has 17 residues.

This chain uses TRBV6-1 with TRBJ2-1, with D possibly TRBD2 on 5 matching bases. Germline V lookup: CDR1 MNHNS, CDR2 SASEGT. The CDR3 contains 16 residues. V was cut by 4 bases and J by 7 bases, with 20 bases left in between. The CDR3 DNA reads as TGTGCCAGCAGTGCACACCTATCGGGATGGAGGAATGAGCAGTTCTTC. Its translation: CASSAHLSGWRNEQFF.

This clone showed up many times. J is TRBJ1-3 and V is TRBV5-6; D perhaps matches TRBD1 (5 bases). This CDR3 is built from 14 residues. V was cut by 3 bases and J by 0 bases, with 7 bases left in between. Per the germline V gene, CDR1 is SGHDT and CDR2 is YYEEEE. Written as DNA, the CDR3 is TGTGCCAGCAGCTGGGGCACCTCTGGAAACACCATATATTTT. It is translated as CASSWGTSGNTIYF.